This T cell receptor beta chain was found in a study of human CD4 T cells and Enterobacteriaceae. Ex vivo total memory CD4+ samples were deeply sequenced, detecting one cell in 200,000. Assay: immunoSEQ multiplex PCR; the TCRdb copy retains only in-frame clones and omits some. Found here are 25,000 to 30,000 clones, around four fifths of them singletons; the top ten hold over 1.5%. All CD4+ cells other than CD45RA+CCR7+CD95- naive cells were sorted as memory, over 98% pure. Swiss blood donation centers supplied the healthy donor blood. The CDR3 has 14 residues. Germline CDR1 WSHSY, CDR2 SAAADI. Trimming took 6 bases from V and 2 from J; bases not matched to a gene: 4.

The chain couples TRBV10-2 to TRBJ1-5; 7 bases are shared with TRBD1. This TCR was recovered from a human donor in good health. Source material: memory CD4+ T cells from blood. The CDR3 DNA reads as TGCGCCAGCAGCACGACAGGGCGCAATCAGCCCCAGCATTTT. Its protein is CASSTTGRNQPQHF.